This entry lists 25 T cell receptor beta chains sequenced from one sample in a study of T cells in women clearing cervical HPV infection. Clones were sequenced by immunoSEQ multiplex PCR, and TCRdb holds only the in-frame ones, with some missing. Recorded for this sample: roughly 49,000 clones. Specimen: blood buffy coat. These TCRs come from a woman between 18 and 69 years old with a cervical HPV16 infection that either progressed to CIN3+ or cleared (not recorded which).

A note on this clone: The read stops 3 residues short of the end of the CDR3; the missing end is completed from the germline J gene. The rearrangement joins TRBV18 to TRBJ2-1; D gene unclear. The V gene's germline CDR1 is KGHSH and CDR2 LQKENI. Trimming removed 6 bases from V and 5 bases from J, with 17 bases in between. CDR3 size: 15 residues. Partial CDR3 DNA: TGTGCCAGCTCCCCGAAGCAGCGAGCGAACAATGAG. Its protein is CASSPKQRANNE. The CDR3, in full, reads CASSPKQRANNEQFF.

As to this clone: The sequence runs out 3 residues before the end of the CDR3; the remainder is reconstructed from the germline J gene. The chain combines TRBV20-1 with TRBJ2-3; 7 bases are shared with TRBD1. This CDR3 is built from 15 residues. CDR1 is DFQATT and CDR2 is SNEGSKA in the germline V gene (reference sequence). CDR3 sequence reads: CSAAPGQLSNQPQYF. CDR3 DNA, as far as it was read: TGCAGTGCAGCCCCGGGACAGCTCTCCAATCAGCCG.

In regard to this clone: Read data end 3 residues before the CDR3 end; the end is taken from the germline J gene. The rearrangement joins TRBV30 to TRBJ1-5; D might be TRBD1 (5 bases). The CDR3 covers 15 residues. Trimming left V 2 bases short and J 7 bases short, with 18 bases between. CDR1 and CDR2 (germline): GTSNPN, SVGIG (reference sequence). CDR3 residues: CAWSLDVGGHQPQHF. The DNA read from the CDR3 is TGTGCCTGGAGTCTGGATGTAGGAGGACACCAGCCC.

About this clone: Coverage ceases 3 residues before the CDR3 finishes, and the germline J gene fills in the end. The rearrangement joins TRBV18 to TRBJ1-4, with 7 bases matching TRBD1. From germline, CDR1 is KGHSH and CDR2 LQKENI. CDR3 length equals 14 residues. The V gene end was trimmed by 0 bases and the J gene end by 7 bases; junction bases not matched to a gene: 2. The CDR3 protein is CASSPPGGREKLFF. CDR3 DNA (partial): TGTGCCAGCTCACCACCAGGGGGCCGTGAAAAA.

In the case of this clone: Read sequence stops 3 residues before the CDR3 end, and the germline J gene provides the missing end. This sequence joins TRBV2 and TRBJ1-1, with TRBD1 matching 7 bases. The CDR3 runs 13 residues. CDR1 SNHLY and CDR2 FYNNEI come from the germline V gene. With 6 bases clipped from V and 3 bases from J, the junction kept 4 bases outside the gene matches. The CDR3 sequence is CASRADRDTEAFF. The sequenced CDR3 bases are TGTGCCAGCAGGGCTGACAGGGACACTGAA.

On this clone itself: A junction end diverges from the germline sequence, so it may reflect a read error. The sequence runs out 3 residues before the end of the CDR3; the remainder is reconstructed from the germline J gene. This chain links TRBV20-1 with TRBJ1-2, with D uncertain. The CDR3 covers 13 residues. CDR1 and CDR2 from the germline V gene are DFQATT and SNEGSKA (reference sequence). The CDR3 sequence: CSAGDTLNYEYTF. CDR3 bases read: TGCAGTGCTGGAGACACCTTAAACTACGAG.

With respect to this clone: The read halts 3 residues ahead of the CDR3 end, with the missing end drawn from the germline J gene. The J gene is TRBJ1-6, the V gene TRBV7-9, with 9 nucleotides matching TRBD1. Germline CDR1 reads SEHNR; CDR2 reads FQNEAQ (reference sequence). This CDR3 is built from 15 residues. The covered CDR3 bases are TGTGCCAGCAGCTTAGCGGGACAGGGTATTCGGTCC. This translates into CASSLAGQGIRS. The complete CDR3 sequence is CASSLAGQGIRSLHF.

Comments on this clone: The missing CDR3 end, 3 residues past where the read stops, is filled in from the germline J gene. This chain joins TRBV3-1 (or the pseudogene TRBV3-2) and TRBJ2-7; D might be TRBD1 (5 bases). The V gene lost 1 base and the J gene lost 3 bases, with 10 bases spanning the gap. CDR3 size: 14 residues. CDR1 is LGHDT, CDR2 YNNKEL, per germline (reference sequence). This CDR3 is CASSQGTRFYEQYF. CDR3 DNA (partial): TGTGCCAGCAGCCAAGGGACACGTTTCTACGAG.

On this clone itself: The sequenced fragment ends 3 residues before the CDR3 boundary, so the rest is inferred from the germline J gene. This chain links TRBV18 with TRBJ1-6, with D possibly being TRBD1 (6 bases). The CDR3 runs to 15 residues. The germline V gene encodes CDR1 KGHSH and CDR2 LQKENI. V dropped 4 bases and J dropped 3 bases, with 10 bases sitting between them. The sequenced part of the CDR3 DNA is TGTGCCAGCTCACGCCTGGACAGCTATAATTCACCC. Protein: CASSRLDSYNSP. Given in full, the CDR3 is CASSRLDSYNSPLHF.

To note about this clone: Read coverage stops 3 residues before the CDR3 terminus; the germline J gene supplies the remainder. The chain carries TRBV29-1 and TRBJ2-2; D possibly corresponds to TRBD1 (6 bases). The ends were cut back, 3 bases at V and 3 bases at J, with 8 bases in the middle. Per germline, CDR1 SQVTM and CDR2 ANQGSEA. The CDR3 covers 13 residues. The sequenced part of the CDR3 DNA is TGCAGCGTTGATGCAGGGGACACCGGGGAG. Its translation is CSVDAGDTGE. The CDR3, in full, reads CSVDAGDTGELFF.

On this clone itself: Read coverage stops 3 residues before the CDR3 terminus; the germline J gene supplies the remainder. The rearrangement links TRBV7-9 to TRBJ1-2; 7 nucleotides agree with TRBD1. Germline loops: CDR1 SEHNR, CDR2 FQNEAQ (reference sequence). The CDR3 sequence is 15 residues long. This chain's CDR3 is CASSLRQGLLNDYTF. The DNA read from the CDR3 is TGTGCCAGCAGCTTACGACAGGGCCTGTTGAATGAC.

This clone is medium-sized (0.01 to 0.1%) by frequency. The missing CDR3 end, 3 residues past where the read stops, is filled in from the germline J gene. The J gene is TRBJ1-2, the V gene TRBV7-6; D gene uncertain. CDR3 length: 14 amino acids. With 5 bases removed from V and 4 bases from J, the gap between germline ends came to 14 bases. Germline-derived CDR1 and CDR2 are SGHVS and FNYEAQ. The CDR3 is CASSQTAGTYGYTF. CDR3 DNA (partial): TGTGCCAGCAGCCAAACGGCGGGTACCTATGGC. Together with reference TRBV7-6 and TRBJ1-2, the CDR3 gives the full variable domain: GAGVSQSPRYKVTKRGQDVALRCDPISGHVSLYWYRQALGQGPEFLTYFNYEAQQDKSGLPNDRFSAERPEGSISTLTIQRTEQRDSAMYRCASSQTAGTYGYTFGSGTRLTVV.

Remarks on this clone: The CDR3 is cut off 3 residues early in the read; its end comes from the germline J gene. The chain has TRBV28 and TRBJ2-7; 7 bases map to TRBD1. This CDR3 has 15 amino acids. Germline CDR1 and CDR2: MDHEN and SYDVKM. V shed 4 bases, J shed 1 base, and the junction held 7 bases outside the gene matches. CDR3 residues: CASSSTRRGSYEQYF. CDR3 DNA (partial): TGTGCCAGCAGTTCTACCCGCAGGGGGTCCTACGAG.

With respect to this clone: The CDR3 end lies 3 residues beyond the end of the read and is filled in from the germline J gene. The chain has TRBV6-2 or TRBV6-3 and TRBJ2-1; TRBD2 matches 10 bases. The CDR3 is 14 residues long. Per germline, CDR1 MNHEY and CDR2 SVGEGT. Germline trimming cut 7 bases from V and 7 bases from J; bases unmatched to any gene: 7. The CDR3 protein is CASTRAGGQNEQFF. Partial CDR3 DNA: TGTGCCAGCACGCGAGCGGGGGGGCAGAATGAG.

Concerning this clone: The read falls 3 residues short of the CDR3 end, and the missing part is taken from the germline J gene. The genes are TRBV5-5 and TRBJ2-2, with TRBD2 matching over 9 bases. Germline lookup yields CDR1 SGHKS and CDR2 YYEKEE (reference sequence). The CDR3 has 15 residues. With 1 base clipped from V and 7 bases from J, the junction kept 5 bases outside the gene matches. The CDR3 reads CASSLYSGGIGELFF. CDR3 DNA, as far as it was read: TGTGCCAGCAGCTTGTATAGCGGGGGCATCGGGGAG.

Points on this clone: The read falls 3 residues short of the CDR3 end, and the missing part is taken from the germline J gene. The chain recombines TRBV5-4 with TRBJ2-3, with D tentatively TRBD1 (5 bases). Between the trimmed V and J ends, which lost 4 bases and 5 bases, there was a span of 14 bases. Per the germline V gene, CDR1 is SGHNT and CDR2 is YYREEE (reference sequence). The CDR3 runs 14 residues. CDR3 region: CASSLQGRKDTQYF. CDR3 bases read: TGTGCCAGCAGCCTCCAGGGTCGGAAAGATACG. The whole variable domain, remainder taken from reference TRBV5-4 and TRBJ2-3, is ETGVTQSPTHLIKTRGQQVTLRCSSQSGHNTVSWYQQALGQGPQFIFQYYREEENGRGNFPPRFSGLQFPNYSSELNVNALELDDSALYLCASSLQGRKDTQYFGPGTRLTVL.

Points on this clone: The CDR3 extends 3 residues past the end of the read, so its final part is completed from the germline J gene. The rearrangement joins TRBV7-6 to TRBJ1-2, with 8 bases aligning to TRBD1. CDR1 is SGHVS and CDR2 is FNYEAQ in the germline V gene. This CDR3 contains 13 residues. Incomplete CDR3 DNA: TGTGCCAGCAGCTTTGGGACAGGAGATACC. It specifies CASSFGTGDT. The whole CDR3 region reads CASSFGTGDTYTF.

A remark on this clone: The observed sequence ends 3 residues before the CDR3 terminus, with the missing tail filled in from the germline J gene. This chain uses TRBV5-1 with TRBJ2-2; 9 bases fit TRBD2. The CDR3 totals 16 residues. CDR1 and CDR2 (germline): SGHRS, YFSETQ. J gave up 3 bases and V 1 base, and 4 bases lay outside the gene matches. Incomplete CDR3 DNA: TGCGCCAGCAGCTTGTGGCGGGGGGGCGACACCGGGGAG. This codes for CASSLWRGGDTGE. The full CDR3 reads CASSLWRGGDTGELFF. Complete variable domain (other parts from reference TRBV5-1 and TRBJ2-2): KAGVTQTPRYLIKTRGQQVTLSCSPISGHRSVSWYQQTPGQGLQFLFEYFSETQRNKGNFPGRFSGRQFSNSRSEMNVSTLELGDSALYLCASSLWRGGDTGELFFGEGSRLTVL.

Comments on this clone: Read coverage stops 3 residues before the CDR3 terminus; the germline J gene supplies the remainder. This sequence joins TRBV5-1 and TRBJ2-4; TRBD2 might be the D (5 bases). Germline V gene lookup returns CDR1 SGHRS and CDR2 YFSETQ. CDR3 length: 21 amino acids. CDR3 sequence: CASMGRPHNRQTLLPSYGQYF. CDR3 DNA (partial): TGCGCCAGCATGGGCAGGCCTCACAATCGGCAGACTCTGCTACCTAGCTATGGT. Full variable domain (missing parts from reference TRBV5-1 and TRBJ2-4): KAGVTQTPRYLIKTRGQQVTLSCSPISGHRSVSWYQQTPGQGLQFLFEYFSETQRNKGNFPGRFSGRQFSNSRSEMNVSTLELGDSALYLCASMGRPHNRQTLLPSYGQYFGAGTRLSVL.

Note on this clone: The sequenced fragment ends 3 residues before the CDR3 boundary, so the rest is inferred from the germline J gene. The chain carries TRBV28 and TRBJ2-1, with TRBD2 identical over 9 bases. CDR1 is MDHEN, CDR2 SYDVKM, per germline. This CDR3 has 16 amino acids. V gave up 2 bases and J gave up 9 bases; unmatched junction bases: 11. The CDR3 here is CASSLQSAGGRGEQFF. The DNA read from the CDR3 is TGTGCCAGCAGTTTACAGTCTGCGGGGGGGCGAGGTGAG.

To note about this clone: The CDR3 end is not reached by the read, which stops 3 residues before it; the germline J gene fills it in. This rearrangement joins TRBV28 to TRBJ2-6; possibly TRBD2 for D (5 bases). Germline assignment: CDR1 MDHEN and CDR2 SYDVKM. Trimming stripped 5 bases from V and 0 bases from J, with 11 bases between. The CDR3 runs to 16 residues. The CDR3 region is CASSPFGDSGANVLTF. CDR3 bases read: TGTGCCAGCAGTCCGTTCGGGGACTCTGGGGCCAACGTC.

The CDR3 here is CATRVGQDNYGYTF. The part of the CDR3 DNA that was read is TGTGCCACCCGGGTAGGCCAAGATAACTATGGC. The V and J genes are TRBV10-3 and TRBJ1-2; D call uncertain. Read data end 3 residues before the CDR3 end; the end is taken from the germline J gene. Germline V gene lookup returns CDR1 ENHRY and CDR2 SYGVKD. The CDR3 spans 14 residues. Trimming left V 10 bases short and J 1 base short, with 16 bases between.

On this clone: The CDR3 is cut off 3 residues early in the read; its end comes from the germline J gene. The chain uses TRBV20-1 and TRBJ2-5; 7 positions match TRBD2. The CDR3 has 12 amino acids. Germline assignment: CDR1 DFQATT and CDR2 SNEGSKA (reference sequence). Unmatched junction bases numbered 2, after V lost 2 bases and J lost 5 bases. CDR3 protein: CSARRGVETQYF. The CDR3 DNA, read in part, is TGCAGTGCTAGACGGGGGGTGGAGACC.

As to this clone: The read terminates 3 residues before the CDR3 end, so the remaining end is supplied by the germline J gene. The gene calls are TRBV5-5 and TRBJ2-7, with D unresolved. Looked up from germline, CDR1 is SGHKS and CDR2 is YYEKEE (reference sequence). V lost 4 bases and J 2 bases, leaving 7 bases between the germline ends. CDR3 length: 12 residues. Partial CDR3 DNA: TGTGCCAGCAGCCTGAGCCCCTACGAG. Translating gives CASSLSPYE. The complete CDR3 reads CASSLSPYEQYF.

On this clone: The sequenced fragment ends 3 residues before the CDR3 boundary, so the rest is inferred from the germline J gene. This chain uses TRBV6-7 with TRBJ2-4; D possibly uses TRBD1 or TRBD2 (6 bases each). TRBV6-7 is known as an ORF, though its function is uncertain. The CDR3 is 13 residues long. CDR3 residues: CASSHQGGGGQYF. The CDR3 DNA, read in part, is TGTGCCAGCAGTCACCAAGGGGGAGGAGGT.